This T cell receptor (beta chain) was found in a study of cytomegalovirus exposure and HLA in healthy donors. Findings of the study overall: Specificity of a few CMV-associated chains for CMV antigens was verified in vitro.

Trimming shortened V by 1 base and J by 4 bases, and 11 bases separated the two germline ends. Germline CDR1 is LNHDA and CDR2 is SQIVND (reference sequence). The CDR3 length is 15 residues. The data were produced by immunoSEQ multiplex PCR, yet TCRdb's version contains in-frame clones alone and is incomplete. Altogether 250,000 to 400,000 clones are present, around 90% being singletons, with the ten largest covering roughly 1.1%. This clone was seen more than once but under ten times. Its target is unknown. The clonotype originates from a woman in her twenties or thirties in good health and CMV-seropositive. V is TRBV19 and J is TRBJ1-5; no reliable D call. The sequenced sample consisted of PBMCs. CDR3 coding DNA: TGTGCCAGTAGTATAGGTCAAACATTAAATCAGCCCCAGCATTTT. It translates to CASSIGQTLNQPQHF.